Sequencing of this T cell receptor beta chain was carried out in a study of blood T cells in healthy people across ages. V was clipped by 5 bases and J by 5 bases; unmatched bases: 5. The CDR3 length is 13 residues. Germline V gene sequence: CDR1 MDHEN, CDR2 SYDVKM. Points on this clonotype: Its specificity is unknown.

Study-wide findings and caveats: Naive T cell percentage showed a strong correlation with the diversity of TCR beta. The recorded TCR beta diversity per million T cells decreased in a roughly linear manner with age. Among long-lived donors, naive CD4+ cells were more numerous and diversity higher than in aged donors.

With a J-beta primer mix and a sample-barcoded 5' primer, a second PCR ran roughly 6 to 11 cycles. MiXCR, run by TCRdb on the 5' RACE reads, gives a single entry per CDR3 protein. In the table there are around 780,000 distinct CDR3 sequences, about a quarter of which are singletons. Isolating PBMCs gave at least 6 million of these cells per sample. This same sample was also part of a study on T cells of mothers and their children.

This TCR derives from a boy younger than 18 in good health. The sample taken for sequencing was blood. J is TRBJ2-7 and V is TRBV28; 8 bases are shared with TRBD1. In DNA, the CDR3 is TGTGCCAGCAGTCGTCGGACAGGGAACGAGCAGTACTTC. Amino acid sequence: CASSRRTGNEQYF.